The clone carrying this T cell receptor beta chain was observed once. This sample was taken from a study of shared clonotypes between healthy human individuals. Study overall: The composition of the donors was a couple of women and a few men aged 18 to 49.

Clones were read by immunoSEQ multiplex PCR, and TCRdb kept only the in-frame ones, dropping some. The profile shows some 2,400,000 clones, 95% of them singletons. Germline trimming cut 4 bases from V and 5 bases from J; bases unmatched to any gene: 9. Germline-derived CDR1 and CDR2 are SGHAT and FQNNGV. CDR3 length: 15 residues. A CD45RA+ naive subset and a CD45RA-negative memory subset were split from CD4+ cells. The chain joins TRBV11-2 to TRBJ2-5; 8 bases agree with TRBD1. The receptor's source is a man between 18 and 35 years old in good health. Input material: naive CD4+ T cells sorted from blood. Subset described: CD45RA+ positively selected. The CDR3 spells CASSSQQGVAETQYF. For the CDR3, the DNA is TGTGCCAGCAGCTCCCAACAGGGGGTTGCGGAGACCCAGTACTTC.